This T cell receptor beta chain derives from a study of cytomegalovirus exposure and HLA in healthy donors. The study, taken as a whole, reports: In a later analysis, productive TCRs from donors in an Asian-associated ancestry cluster reportedly carried fewer N-insertions than the cohort mean. The authors later found most CMV-associated TCR beta chains appeared HLA-restricted.

Both 60 Vbeta primers and 13 Jbeta primers went into the PCR. Using immunoSEQ multiplex PCR, the repertoire was profiled, and TCRdb retains in-frame clones only, with some absent. The sample lists about 110,000 clones; 65% to 80% were seen once. This clone has a handful of counts. The antigen remains unidentified. Germline loops: CDR1 SEHNR, CDR2 FQNEAQ (reference sequence). This CDR3 has 14 amino acids. V gave up 2 bases and J gave up 5 bases, with 11 bases separating them. This TCR derives from a female donor in good health and CMV-seropositive. The rearrangement links TRBV7-9 to TRBJ2-3; tentative D call: TRBD2 (7 bases). Sample: PBMCs. In DNA form, the CDR3 reads TGTGCCAGCAGCTTACGGGGGGCGGGAGATACGCAGTATTTT. Amino acids: CASSLRGAGDTQYF.